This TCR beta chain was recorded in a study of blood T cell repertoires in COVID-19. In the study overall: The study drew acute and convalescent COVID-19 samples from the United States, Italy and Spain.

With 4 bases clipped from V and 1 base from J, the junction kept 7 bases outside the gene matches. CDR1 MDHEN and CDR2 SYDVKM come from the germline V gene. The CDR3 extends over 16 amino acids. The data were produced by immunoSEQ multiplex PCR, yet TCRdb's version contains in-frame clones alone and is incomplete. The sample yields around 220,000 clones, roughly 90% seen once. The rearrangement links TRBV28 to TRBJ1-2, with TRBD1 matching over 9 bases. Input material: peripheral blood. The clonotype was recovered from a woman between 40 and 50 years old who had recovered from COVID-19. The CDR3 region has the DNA TGTGCCAGCAGTTGGATATGGGACAGGGTTAACTATGGCTACACCTTC. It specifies CASSWIWDRVNYGYTF.